Each of the 23 T cell receptor beta chains below was sequenced from the same sample in a study of molecular identifiers for immune sequencing clone quantification. Each CDR3 protein gets one entry after TCRdb re-called the PCR reads with MiXCR. The sample records approximately 500,000 distinct CDR3 sequences, around a fifth being singletons. The sequencing sample was made of naive CD8+ T cells from blood, with Jurkat cell RNA spiked in. Subset meaning: FACS-sorted CD8+CD4-CCR7+CD45RA+ naive T cells. Receptor source: a human donor in good health. Some libraries in this study had Jurkat cell RNA spiked in.

This clonotype came up many times. The CDR3 spells CASSPGEGFPSTDTQYF. CDR3 in DNA: TGTGCCAGCAGCCCGGGGGAGGGGTTCCCAAGCACAGATACGCAGTATTTT. This chain links TRBV7-9 with TRBJ2-3, with 7 bases lining up with TRBD2. Germline trimming cut 5 bases from V and 0 bases from J; bases unmatched to any gene: 11. Germline CDR1 reads SEHNR; CDR2 reads FQNEAQ (reference sequence). The CDR3 consists of 17 residues. Full variable domain (rest looked up from reference TRBV7-9 and TRBJ2-3): DTGVSQNPRHKITKRGQNVTFRCDPISEHNRLYWYRQTLGQGPEFLTYFQNEAQLEKSRLLSDRFSAERPKGSFSTLEIQRTEQGDSAMYLCASSPGEGFPSTDTQYFGPGTRLTVL.

This clonotype has just a few counts. The chain recombines TRBV10-3 with TRBJ2-7; D is possibly TRBD1 (6 bases). CDR3 size: 14 residues. V gave up 4 bases and J gave up 3 bases, with 13 bases separating them. Per the germline V gene, CDR1 is ENHRY and CDR2 is SYGVKD. The CDR3 region has the DNA TGTGCCATCAGTGGGCAGGGGCCTTTCTACGAGCAGTACTTC. This codes for CAISGQGPFYEQYF.

This clonotype was observed many times. V and J are TRBV6-5 and TRBJ1-5; no clear D gene. V was shortened by 6 bases and J by 0 bases, with 12 bases between the two germline ends. The CDR3 runs 15 residues. CDR1 and CDR2 (germline): MNHEY, SVGAGI. CDR3 DNA sequence: TGTGCCAGCAGCAGCGATTTACCTAGCAATCAGCCCCAGCATTTT. Residues: CASSSDLPSNQPQHF.

This clonotype showed up many times. This sequence joins TRBV7-9 and TRBJ2-3, with D possibly being TRBD2 (5 bases). V was clipped by 1 base and J by 2 bases, with 7 bases between them. Per germline, CDR1 SEHNR and CDR2 FQNEAQ (reference sequence). This CDR3 has 14 residues. The CDR3 sequence: CASSLGTFTDTQYF. CDR3 nucleotides: TGTGCCAGCAGCTTAGGGACTTTCACAGATACGCAGTATTTT.

Many counts were recorded for this clonotype. The chain combines TRBV4-3 with TRBJ2-5, with unresolved D. The germline CDR1 and CDR2 sequences are LGHNA and YSLEER. Trimming took off 0 bases at V and 2 bases at J, with 10 bases between the two ends. The CDR3 runs 15 residues. The CDR3 bases are TGCGCCAGCAGCCAAGATCCCGTCGGACAAGAGACCCAGTACTTC. Protein product: CASSQDPVGQETQYF.

This clonotype occurred a few times. This chain links TRBV27 with TRBJ2-7; D remains unclear. The germline CDR1 and CDR2 sequences are MNHEY and SMNVEV (reference sequence). Trimming cost V 4 bases and J 0 bases, with 19 bases left between them. This CDR3 spans 17 amino acids. The CDR3 loop is CASSSSLEPKSSYEQYF. CDR3 nucleotide sequence: TGTGCCAGCAGTTCCTCCCTGGAGCCGAAGAGCTCCTACGAGCAGTACTTC.

This clonotype appeared many times. The genes are TRBV7-2 and TRBJ2-5, with 8 bases that match TRBD2. V was pared by 0 bases and J by 5 bases, with 8 bases of the junction left unmatched. From germline, CDR1 is SGHTA and CDR2 FQGNSA. There are 16 residues in the CDR3. The CDR3 is CASSLARAGVGETQYF. As DNA, the CDR3 is TGTGCCAGCAGCTTAGCGAGAGCGGGGGTCGGGGAGACCCAGTACTTC.

The V gene is TRBV6-2 or TRBV6-3, the J gene TRBJ2-3; 13 nucleotides agree with TRBD2. The CDR3 has 17 residues. V was pared by 4 bases and J by 5 bases, with 9 bases of the junction left unmatched. CDR1 is MNHEY, CDR2 SVGEGT, per germline. The DNA for the CDR3 is TGTGCCAGCAGTTGGGAGACTAGCGGGGGGCCGGGAGATACGCAGTATTTT. This encodes CASSWETSGGPGDTQYF.

V gene TRBV10-3 combines with J gene TRBJ2-2; 11 bases fit TRBD1. The V and J ends lost 6 bases and 7 bases, in that order; junction bases with no gene match: 7. The V gene's germline CDR1 is ENHRY and CDR2 SYGVKD. CDR3 length: 15 residues. The CDR3 protein is CAISGGQGAIGELFF. CDR3 sequence (DNA): TGTGCCATCAGCGGCGGACAGGGGGCAATCGGGGAGCTGTTTTTT.

This clonotype showed up many times. The chain has TRBV29-1 and TRBJ2-3, with TRBD1 identical over 10 bases. Trimming at V came to 6 bases and at J to 3 bases, leaving 18 bases not matched to a gene. This CDR3 is 18 amino acids long. The germline V gene encodes CDR1 SQVTM and CDR2 ANQGSEA. The CDR3 spells CSVEPRDRGGGGTDTQYF. The CDR3 coding sequence is TGCAGCGTCGAGCCCCGGGACAGGGGAGGGGGGGGTACAGATACGCAGTATTTT.

V and J are TRBV4-1 and TRBJ1-1; D uncertain. Trimming removed 1 base from V and 6 bases from J, with 18 bases in between. There are 16 residues in the CDR3. Germline CDR1 and CDR2: MGHRA and YSYEKL. For the CDR3, the DNA is TGCGCCAGCAGCCAAGGCCCTGGGGTAGGCGGATCTGAAGCTTTCTTT. Encoded protein: CASSQGPGVGGSEAFF.

The chain has TRBV20-1 and TRBJ2-6; maybe TRBD2 (5 bases). Per the germline V gene, CDR1 is DFQATT and CDR2 is SNEGSKA (reference sequence). CDR3 length: 22 residues. V was cut by 0 bases and J by 5 bases, with 32 bases left in between. The DNA of the CDR3 is TGCAGTGCTAGAGATTTAGGGAGCCCCCTGGACTCGATGTTCGGTAGGGCCAACGTCCTGACTTTC. Amino acid sequence: CSARDLGSPLDSMFGRANVLTF.

The gene calls are TRBV5-3 and TRBJ2-1; 8 bases fit TRBD2. TRBV5-3 is known as an ORF, though its function is uncertain. The CDR3 runs to 17 residues. V lost 5 bases to trimming and J lost 1 base; unmatched junction nucleotides: 11. CDR3 amino acids: CARRPGTSSYSYNEQFF. The CDR3 DNA is TGTGCCAGAAGACCCGGGACTAGTTCGTATTCCTACAATGAGCAGTTCTTC.

The genes are TRBV6-2 or TRBV6-3 and TRBJ2-2; 10 bases map to TRBD2. The CDR3 spans 14 residues. V shed 7 bases, J shed 6 bases, and the junction held 5 bases outside the gene matches. CDR1 MNHEY and CDR2 SVGEGT come from the germline V gene. CDR3 residues: CASTPGLAPGELFF. CDR3 sequence (DNA): TGTGCCAGCACACCGGGACTAGCGCCCGGGGAGCTGTTTTTT.

A note on this clonotype: Since a much larger clone is just one base distant, this may be a read error. The chain recombines TRBV14 with TRBJ1-2; D is uncertain. From germline, CDR1 is SGHDN and CDR2 FVKESK. CDR3 length: 14 amino acids. The CDR3 here is CAGSQATRFYGYTF. The CDR3 DNA reads TGTGCCGGCAGCCAAGCTACCCGGTTCTATGGCTACACCTTC.

There are a few counts of this clonotype. The CDR3 DNA reads as TGTGCCAGCAGCCCTCGGGACAGGGGGCGCGGGACTGAAGCTTTCTTT. This translates into CASSPRDRGRGTEAFF. The chain has TRBV7-3 and TRBJ1-1; TRBD1 agrees at 12 bases. The junction had 9 bases not matched to a gene; V was cut back by 5 bases and J by 5 bases. The CDR3 has 16 amino acids. Germline values: CDR1 SGHTA, CDR2 FQGTGA.

The rearrangement links TRBV30 to TRBJ2-5, with 8 bases that match TRBD2. This CDR3 comprises 15 residues. The junction had 7 bases not matched to a gene; V was cut back by 2 bases and J by 2 bases. The germline V gene encodes CDR1 GTSNPN and CDR2 SVGIG (reference sequence). In DNA form, the CDR3 reads TGTGCCTGGAGTTGGGGGAGCGGGAGTCAAGAGACCCAGTACTTC. Amino acid sequence: CAWSWGSGSQETQYF.

This clonotype showed up just a few times. The chain is built from TRBV6-5 and TRBJ2-5; TRBD2 aligns across 15 bases. The germline gives CDR1 MNHEY, CDR2 SVGAGI. Trimming took 6 bases from V and 1 from J; bases not matched to a gene: 6. The CDR3 consists of 17 residues. CDR3 coding DNA: TGTGCCAGCAGCGACGGACTAGCGGGGGGGGTCCAAGAGACCCAGTACTTC. This translates into CASSDGLAGGVQETQYF.

This clonotype was seen at least ten times. The chain uses TRBV12-3 or TRBV12-4 and TRBJ2-3, with TRBD2 identical over 8 bases. The CDR3 is 16 residues long. After removal of 5 bases from V and 5 bases from J, the junction contained 12 bases not matched to a gene. As DNA, the CDR3 is TGTGCCAGCAGTCATTCTCTAGCGGGCGTCCAAGATACGCAGTATTTT. This gives the protein CASSHSLAGVQDTQYF.

This chain uses TRBV29-1 with TRBJ2-1; no definite D call. V dropped 4 bases and J dropped 0 bases, with 10 bases sitting between them. This CDR3 spans 14 amino acids. CDR1 and CDR2 (germline): SQVTM, ANQGSEA. CDR3 amino acids: CSVGATSSYNEQFF. The CDR3 DNA sequence: TGCAGCGTTGGGGCCACGAGCTCCTACAATGAGCAGTTCTTC.

There are many counts of this clonotype. The rearrangement uses TRBV7-2 and TRBJ2-3; no clear D gene. Trimming shortened V by 1 base and J by 2 bases, and 16 bases separated the two germline ends. The CDR3 sequence is 17 residues long. Germline assignment: CDR1 SGHTA and CDR2 FQGNSA. CDR3 loop: CASSLDQKPGLTDTQYF. CDR3 coding DNA: TGTGCCAGCAGCTTAGATCAAAAACCCGGGCTCACAGATACGCAGTATTTT.

This clonotype was observed a handful of times. CDR3: CATSATGTGTYEQYF. In nucleotides, the CDR3 is TGTGCCACCAGCGCAACCGGGACAGGGACGTACGAGCAGTACTTC. The chain joins TRBV15 to TRBJ2-7; 9 nucleotides match TRBD1. The CDR3 runs to 15 residues. Germline trimming cut 5 bases from V and 4 bases from J; bases unmatched to any gene: 9. Germline CDR1 and CDR2: LNHNV and YYDKDF (reference sequence).

This clonotype was recorded at least ten times. CDR3 sequence (DNA): TGTGCCAGCAGCTTCCCCCTGTGGCAGAATTTGGAGACCCAGTACTTC. This translates into CASSFPLWQNLETQYF. The chain links TRBV7-9 to TRBJ2-5; the D is unclear. In germline, CDR1 is SEHNR, CDR2 FQNEAQ (reference sequence). The CDR3 contains 16 residues. V was cut by 3 bases and J by 5 bases, with 19 bases left in between.